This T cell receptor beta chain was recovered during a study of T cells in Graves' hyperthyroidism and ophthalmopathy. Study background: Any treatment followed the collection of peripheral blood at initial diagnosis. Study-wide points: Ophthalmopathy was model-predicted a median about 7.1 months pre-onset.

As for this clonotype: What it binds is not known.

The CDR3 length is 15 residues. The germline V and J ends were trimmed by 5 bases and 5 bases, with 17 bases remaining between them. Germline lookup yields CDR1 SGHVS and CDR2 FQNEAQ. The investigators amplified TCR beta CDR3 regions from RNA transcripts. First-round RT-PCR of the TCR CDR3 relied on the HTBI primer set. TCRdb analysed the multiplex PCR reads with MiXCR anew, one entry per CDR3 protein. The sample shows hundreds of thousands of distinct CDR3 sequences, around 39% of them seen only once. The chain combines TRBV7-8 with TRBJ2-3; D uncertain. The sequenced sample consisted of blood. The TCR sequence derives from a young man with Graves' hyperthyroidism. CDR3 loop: CASSAFTGLRDTQYF. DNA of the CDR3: TGTGCCAGCAGCGCCTTTACGGGCCTGCGAGATACGCAGTATTTT.